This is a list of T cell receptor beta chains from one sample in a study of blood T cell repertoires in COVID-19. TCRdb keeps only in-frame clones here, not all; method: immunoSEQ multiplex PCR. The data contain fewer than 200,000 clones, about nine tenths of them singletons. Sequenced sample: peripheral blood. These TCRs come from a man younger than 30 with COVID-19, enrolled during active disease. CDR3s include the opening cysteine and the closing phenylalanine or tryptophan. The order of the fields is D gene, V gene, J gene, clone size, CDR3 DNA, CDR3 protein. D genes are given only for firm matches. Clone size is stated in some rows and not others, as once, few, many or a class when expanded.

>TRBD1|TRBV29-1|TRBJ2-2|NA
TGCAGCGTCGGGACAGGGGTACCCGGGGAGCTGTTTTTT
CSVGTGVPGELFF
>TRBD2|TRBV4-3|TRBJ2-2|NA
TGCGCCAGCAGCCAAGGACTAGCTCACGGGGAGCTGTTTTTT
CASSQGLAHGELFF
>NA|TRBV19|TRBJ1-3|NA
TGTGCCAGTAAGACAGGCGAACTCTCTGGAAACACCATATATTTT
CASKTGELSGNTIYF
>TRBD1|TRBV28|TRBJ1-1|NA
TGTGCCAGCAGCTCTTCGGACAGGGCGCATGGGAACACTGAAGCTTTCTTT
CASSSSDRAHGNTEAFF
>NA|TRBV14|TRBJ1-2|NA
TGTGCCAGCAGCCCGTCCGGCTATGGCTACACCTTC
CASSPSGYGYTF
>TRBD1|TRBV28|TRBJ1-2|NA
TGTGCCAGCAGATTGACAGGGGGTGGCTATGGCTACACCTTC
CASRLTGGGYGYTF
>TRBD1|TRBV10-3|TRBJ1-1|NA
TGTGCCATCCAAGGGGGCGCGGGTGAAGCTTTCTTT
CAIQGGAGEAFF
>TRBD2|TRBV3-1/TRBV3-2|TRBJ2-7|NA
TGTGCCAGCAGCCAAAACGGGAGGGCCTACGAGCAGTACTTC
CASSQNGRAYEQYF
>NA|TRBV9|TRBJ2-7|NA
TGTGCCAGCAGCCCCCAGGGAAGGTTCTACGAGCAGTACTTC
CASSPQGRFYEQYF
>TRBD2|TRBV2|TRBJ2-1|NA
TGTGCCAGCAGTGGTTGGCTAGCGGGAAACGAGCAGTTCTTC
CASSGWLAGNEQFF
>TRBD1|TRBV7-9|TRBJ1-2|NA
TGTGCCAGCAGTTCGAACCGGGACAGGCGTGGGGGCTACACCTTC
CASSSNRDRRGGYTF
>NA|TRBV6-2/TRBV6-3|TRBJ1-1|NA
TGTGCCAGCAGTTACGGGGCCCCGAACACTGAAGCTTTCTTT
CASSYGAPNTEAFF
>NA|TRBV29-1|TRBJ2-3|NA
TGCAGCGTTCACAGAACAGATACGCAGTATTTT
CSVHRTDTQYF
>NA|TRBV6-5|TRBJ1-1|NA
TGTGCCAGCAGCTCTGGGCTAAACCGTGAAGCTTTCTTT
CASSSGLNREAFF
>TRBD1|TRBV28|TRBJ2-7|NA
TGTGCCAGCATCCGGACAGGGGGCTTTTACTACGAGCAGTACTTC
CASIRTGGFYYEQYF
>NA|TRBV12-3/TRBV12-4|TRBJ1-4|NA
TGTGCCAGCAGACGAGGGATGGCGGAAAAACTGTTTTTT
CASRRGMAEKLFF
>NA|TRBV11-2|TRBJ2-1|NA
TGTGCCAGCGCGGGGCTACGCGAAAACAATGAGCAGTTCTTC
CASAGLRENNEQFF
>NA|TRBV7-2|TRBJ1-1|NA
TGTGCCAGCAGCTTAGCCCTGGGGGGAGGGACTGAAGCTTTCTTT
CASSLALGGGTEAFF
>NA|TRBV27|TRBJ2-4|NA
TGTGCCAGCAGTTTACAGGGGATAGCCAAAAACATTCAGTACTTC
CASSLQGIAKNIQYF
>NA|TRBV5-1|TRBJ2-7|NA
TGCGCCAGCAGTCTAGGCGCACAATACGAGCAGTACTTC
CASSLGAQYEQYF
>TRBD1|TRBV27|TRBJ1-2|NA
TGTGCCAGCGGTGCGACAGGGATAAAGGCGAACTATGGCTACACCTTC
CASGATGIKANYGYTF
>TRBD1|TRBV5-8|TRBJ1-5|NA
TGTGCCAGCAGCTTCCCTGACAGGGGCAATCAGCCCCAGCATTTT
CASSFPDRGNQPQHF
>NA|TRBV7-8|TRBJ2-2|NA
TGTGCCATTCGGGGGAACACCGGGGAGCTGTTTTTT
CAIRGNTGELFF
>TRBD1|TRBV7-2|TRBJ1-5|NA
TGTGCCAGCAGCTTGACAGGGAATCAGCCCCAGCATTTT
CASSLTGNQPQHF
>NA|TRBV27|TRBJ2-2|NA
TGTGCCAGCACCAGGGCTCTCACGAACACCGGGGAGCTGTTTTTT
CASTRALTNTGELFF
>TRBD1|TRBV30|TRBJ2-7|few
TGTGCCTGCTCATCTCGACGGACAGGGGGCGAGCAGTACTTC
CACSSRRTGGEQYF